This passage covers 12 T cell receptor beta chains from one sample sequenced in a study of blood T cells in healthy people across ages. The use of a sample-barcoded 5' primer and a J-beta primer mix characterized a second PCR of roughly 6 to 11 cycles. TCRdb itself ran the 5' RACE reads through MiXCR, one entry per CDR3 protein. The table records about 590,000 distinct CDR3 sequences, 25% to 30% of them present only once. Specimen: blood. These receptors were collected from a woman older than 75 in good health.

This clonotype was picked up a small number of times. It may be a read error: a sequence one base away is much more abundant. The chain employs TRBV7-2 and TRBJ2-5; D call uncertain. The CDR3 sequence is 13 residues long. The germline V gene has CDR1 SGHTA and CDR2 FQGNSA. V lost 2 bases and J lost 2, with 6 bases in between. The CDR3 bases are TGTACCAGCAGCTTAACTTTACAAGAGACCCAGTACTTC. It codes for CTSSLTLQETQYF. The full variable domain, in which reference TRBV7-2 and TRBJ2-5 provide the parts outside the CDR3, is GAGVSQSPSNKVTEKGKDVELRCDPISGHTALYWYRQSLGQGLEFLIYFQGNSAPDKSGLPSDRFSAERTGGSVSTLTIQRTQQEDSAVYLCTSSLTLQETQYFGPGTRLLVL.

This clonotype was recorded a few times. V gene TRBV4-2 combines with J gene TRBJ1-6; D unresolved. The germline V gene has CDR1 LGHNA and CDR2 YNFKEQ. The CDR3 spans 15 residues. Trimming removed 2 bases from V and 9 bases from J, with 14 bases in between. The CDR3 loop is CASSQQELITSPLHF. CDR3 nucleotide sequence: TGTGCCAGCAGCCAACAGGAGCTGATTACTTCACCCCTCCACTTT.

This clonotype came up many times. This chain uses TRBV6-5 with TRBJ1-6; 7 nucleotides line up with TRBD1. The CDR3 contains 17 residues. Germline V gene data show CDR1 as MNHEY and CDR2 as SVGAGI. The trim removed 0 bases at V and 4 bases at J, leaving 6 bases unmatched. Written as DNA, the CDR3 is TGTGCCAGCAGTTACTCGGGTATACAGGGGTATAATTCACCCCTCCACTTT. Residues: CASSYSGIQGYNSPLHF.

This clonotype was detected a few times. This chain connects TRBV28 to TRBJ1-6, with 12 positions matching TRBD1. V dropped 6 bases and J dropped 7; count of bases not matched to a gene: 10. This CDR3 has 17 residues. The V gene's germline CDR1 is MDHEN and CDR2 SYDVKM. In DNA form, the CDR3 reads TGTGCCAGCAGCTCCCTCGGGACAGGGGGCTGGAATTCACCCCTCCACTTT. The encoded protein is CASSSLGTGGWNSPLHF.

This clonotype was counted between two and nine times. The chain joins TRBV4-2 to TRBJ2-5; 9 bases fit TRBD2. This CDR3 contains 16 residues. V gave up 0 bases and J gave up 6 bases; unmatched junction bases: 8. Germline V gene data show CDR1 as LGHNA and CDR2 as YNFKEQ. The CDR3 nucleotides read TGTGCCAGCAGCCAAGAGGGGCGGGGGGGCCTAAAGACCCAGTACTTC. The encoded protein is CASSQEGRGGLKTQYF.

Points on this clonotype: A single base separates this from a much larger clone, so it may be a read error. The V call is TRBV4-1, the J call TRBJ1-2; D is possibly TRBD1 (6 bases). The CDR3 extends over 15 amino acids. The germline V gene has CDR1 MGHRA and CDR2 YSYEKL. The CDR3 nucleotides are TGCGCCAGCAGCCAGGCTGGGGGGACACCCTATGGCCACACCTTC. This encodes CASSQAGGTPYGHTF.

Details on this clonotype: This may be a read error: a much more frequent sequence differs by one nucleotide. The chain recombines TRBV20-1 with TRBJ1-1, with TRBD1 as a possible D gene (5 bases). Trimming removed 0 bases at V and 6 bases at J, with 14 bases between. CDR3 size: 14 residues. Germline assignment: CDR1 DFQATT and CDR2 SNEGSKA (reference sequence). The CDR3 sequence: CSARDSGPAPEAFF. DNA for the CDR3: TGCAGTGCTAGAGACTCGGGACCGGCCCCTGAAGCTTTCTTT.

The chain is built from TRBV14 and TRBJ2-7; no clear D gene. CDR3 length: 15 amino acids. Germline V gene sequence: CDR1 SGHDN, CDR2 FVKESK. V shed 1 base and J shed 1 base, with 11 bases lying between them. The CDR3 DNA follows: TGTGCCAGCAGCCAAGGGCCCGCTTTGTCCTACGAGCAGTACTTC. Amino acid sequence: CASSQGPALSYEQYF.

J is TRBJ2-5 and V is TRBV20-1; TRBD2 matches at 10 bases. The CDR3 sequence is 18 residues long. V lost 0 bases and J lost 5; bases outside the gene matches: 15. Germline CDR1 DFQATT, CDR2 SNEGSKA (reference sequence). The DNA of the CDR3 is TGCAGTGCTAGAGATTGGTCCAGCGGGGGGGCGTGGCGGGAGACCCAGTACTTC. Translation: CSARDWSSGGAWRETQYF.

Concerning this clonotype itself: A much larger clone differs by one base, so this may be a read error. The rearrangement links TRBV5-1 to TRBJ1-1; a weak D match, TRBD1 (5 bases). The CDR3 has 16 residues. Germline CDR1 is SGHRS and CDR2 is YFSETQ. V gave up 3 bases and J gave up 0 bases, with 15 bases separating them. The CDR3 nucleotides read TGCGCCAGCAGCTCGGTCTTTGGGGGTGTGAACACTGAAGCTTTCTTT. Amino acid sequence: CASSSVFGGVNTEAFF.

Points on this clonotype: A much larger clone is a single base away; this may be a read error. The CDR3 bases are TGTGCCAGCAGGGCGACTAGCGGGGGGGCGTACTATGAGCAGTACTTC. Translation gives CASRATSGGAYYEQYF. V and J are TRBV27 and TRBJ2-5; 14 bases map to TRBD2. Trimming cost V 6 bases and J 11 bases; bases outside gene matches: 14. Germline V gene lookup returns CDR1 MNHEY and CDR2 SMNVEV (reference sequence). CDR3 length: 16 residues.

This clonotype was recorded once. This chain joins TRBV7-2 and TRBJ2-5; 14 bases are shared with TRBD2. TRBJ2-7 matches the DNA end more closely, so the J call is doubtful. Per germline, CDR1 SGHTA and CDR2 FQGNSA. The CDR3 loop spans 16 amino acids. CDR3 nucleotides: TGTGCCAGCAGCCTAACCGGGACTAGCGGGAGCATCGAGCAGTACTTC. Amino acids: CASSLTGTSGSIEQYF.